This T cell receptor (beta chain) was recorded in a study of T cell changes during pregnancy in multiple sclerosis. Measured with immunoSEQ multiplex PCR; TCRdb has only the in-frame clones, and not every one. In the table there are 60,000 to 85,000 clones, around 90% of which are singletons. The CDR3 is 16 amino acids. Trimming cost V 1 base and J 8 bases; bases outside gene matches: 8. CDR1 SGHVS and CDR2 FNYEAQ come from the germline V gene. This clone was counted a few times. The clonotype was recovered from a female donor with multiple sclerosis, enrolled in a pregnancy study. The genes are TRBV7-6 and TRBJ2-3; 11 nucleotides line up with TRBD2. Sequencing used peripheral blood, obtained in the first trimester of pregnancy. This CDR3 is CASSLGLAGGSGTQYF. CDR3 bases: TGTGCCAGCAGCTTAGGGCTAGCGGGAGGCTCAGGTACGCAGTATTTT.